These T cell receptor beta chains were read from a single sample in a study of cytomegalovirus exposure and HLA in healthy donors. Generated by immunoSEQ multiplex PCR, the TCRdb table keeps only in-frame clones and is missing some. The sample consists of approximately 120,000 clones, roughly 80% of them appearing once. The sample comprised PBMCs. The receptors were gathered from a woman in her fifties or sixties in good health and CMV-seropositive. Both conserved end residues are trimmed from each CDR3. The order of the fields is V gene, J gene, CDR3 protein.

>TRBV7-9|TRBJ1-2
ASSFVSESNYGYT
>TRBV7-8|TRBJ2-7
ASSPWGQGAPYEQY
>TRBV7-9|TRBJ1-2
ASSPWDRDLYGYT
>TRBV28|TRBJ1-2
ASSLPWDSFYGYT
>TRBV10-3|TRBJ2-2
AISETSEGGELF
>TRBV20-1|TRBJ2-7
SASKGDEQY
>TRBV5-6|TRBJ2-1
ASSLRSLEQF
>TRBV11-2|TRBJ1-5
ASSSDSLPQH
>TRBV2|TRBJ2-5
ASRAQETQY
>TRBV9|TRBJ2-5
ASSPGLLQETQY
>TRBV7-2|TRBJ2-5
ASSLEQGGGETQY
>TRBV15|TRBJ2-5
ATSRGGQGTTQY
>TRBV7-2|TRBJ2-7
ASSISRSTYEQY
>TRBV11-2|TRBJ2-6
ASSLIWTGGDRANVLT
>TRBV18|TRBJ1-6
ASSPDRASYNSPLH
>TRBV6-4|TRBJ2-1
ASTPPGLAGPINEQF
>TRBV7-9|TRBJ2-3
ASSLVGQLITDTQY
>TRBV4-3|TRBJ1-4
ASSQGRGRSEKLF
>TRBV2|TRBJ2-3
ASTLRGSNTDTQY
>TRBV2|TRBJ1-5
ASSEGVQPNQPQH
>TRBV19|TRBJ2-5
ASSIGTGLAEETQY
>TRBV7-2|TRBJ1-1
ASSLRTGLAGEAF
>TRBV29-1|TRBJ2-3
SAAGQGGADTQY
>TRBV19|TRBJ2-5
ASSVTGGGETQY
>TRBV7-9|TRBJ2-5
ASSLDQEEY
>TRBV7-6|TRBJ2-7
ASSETSGGYYEQY
>TRBV7-3|TRBJ2-3
ASSLGTSGTSVRDTQY
>TRBV6-6|TRBJ2-5
ASTHSGGAETQY
>TRBV13|TRBJ2-7
ASSLEGEAYEQY
>TRBV4-3|TRBJ2-7
ASSHTGTGVHEQY
>TRBV5-4|TRBJ2-3
ASSADRANTDTQY
>TRBV19|TRBJ1-5
ASDGGNQPQH
>TRBV4-1|TRBJ2-3
ASSQDRTGLTDTQY
>TRBV18|.
ASSPTQGMAYEQY
>TRBV11-2|TRBJ2-1
ASSLYGGRGPLYNEQF
>TRBV13|TRBJ2-1
ASSPPGLAYNEQF
>TRBV5-6|TRBJ2-2
ASSLWDRADTGELF
>TRBV6-5|TRBJ2-5
ASRMGTSQETQY
>TRBV6-6|TRBJ1-1
ASSSLLSTEAF
>TRBV19|TRBJ2-4
ASSREDRGYIQY
>TRBV28|TRBJ2-3
ASTFLGGASTDTQY
>TRBV6-5|TRBJ1-5
ASGGVAQPQH
>TRBV7-3|TRBJ2-7
ASSLGPSGEQY
>TRBV19|TRBJ2-7
ASSTPLRRHEQY
>TRBV5-1|TRBJ2-7
ASSLRQGAYHEQY
>TRBV6-5|TRBJ2-2
ASSPPTGKRELF
>TRBV5-4|TRBJ2-3
ASSPGGGEGTDTQY
>TRBV7-6|TRBJ2-5
ASSLLPGPSGEETQY
>TRBV4-3|TRBJ2-7
ASSQVLAGSWEQY
>TRBV10-3|TRBJ1-2
AISESTVNYGYT